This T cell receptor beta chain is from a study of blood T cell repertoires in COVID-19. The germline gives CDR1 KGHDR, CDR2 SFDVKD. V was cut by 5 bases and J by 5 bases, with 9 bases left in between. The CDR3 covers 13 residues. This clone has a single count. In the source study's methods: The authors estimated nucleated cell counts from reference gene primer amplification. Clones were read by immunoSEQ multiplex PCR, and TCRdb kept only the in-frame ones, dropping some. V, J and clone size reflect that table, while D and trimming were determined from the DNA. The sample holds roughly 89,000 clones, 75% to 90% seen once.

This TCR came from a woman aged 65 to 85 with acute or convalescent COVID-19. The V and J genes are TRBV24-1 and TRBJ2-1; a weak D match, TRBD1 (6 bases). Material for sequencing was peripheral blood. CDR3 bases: TGTGCCACCAGTGGGGGGCGCCACAATGAGCAGTTCTTC. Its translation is CATSGGRHNEQFF.